One and the same sample provided the 26 T cell receptor beta chains below, sequenced in a study of T cell responses to AZD1222 COVID-19 vaccine. Generated by immunoSEQ multiplex PCR, the TCRdb table keeps only in-frame clones and is missing some. The sample yields about 160,000 clones, about 88% seen once. The sample here was peripheral blood, taken on day 0 of AZD1222 vaccination. These receptors came from an adult in good health.

The chain carries TRBV7-2 and TRBJ1-2; TRBD1 is a possible D gene (6 bases). This CDR3 has 14 residues. From germline, CDR1 is SGHTA and CDR2 FQGNSA. Deletions cut 4 bases from V and 2 bases from J, with 11 bases between. The CDR3 nucleotides are TGTGCCAGCAGCTCACCCGGGACAAACTATGGCTACACCTTC. This gives the protein CASSSPGTNYGYTF.

The genes are TRBV2 and TRBJ2-1, with D maybe TRBD2 (5 bases). The CDR3 covers 15 residues. The V and J ends lost 6 bases and 4 bases respectively, with 16 bases between them. CDR1 SNHLY and CDR2 FYNNEI come from the germline V gene. The CDR3 reads CASSRSRRGYNEQFF. Here the CDR3 DNA reads TGTGCCAGCAGCAGGAGCCGACGGGGATACAATGAGCAGTTCTTC.

The chain employs TRBV18 and TRBJ1-1; possibly TRBD1 for D (6 bases). Trimming pared 4 bases from V and 6 bases from J, leaving 18 bases between. Germline V gene sequence: CDR1 KGHSH, CDR2 LQKENI. The length of the CDR3 is 15 residues. CDR3 sequence: CASSQIERGTAEAFF. DNA of the CDR3: TGTGCCAGCTCACAAATAGAAAGGGGGACCGCTGAAGCTTTCTTT.

This CDR3 is CAISDNFGYTF. The CDR3 nucleotides are TGTGCCATCAGTGATAACTTCGGCTACACCTTC. J is TRBJ1-2 and V is TRBV10-3; no clear D gene. The CDR3 runs 11 residues. Trimming took 3 bases from V and 8 from J, leaving 7 bases between them. CDR1 and CDR2 (germline): ENHRY, SYGVKD.

Here the CDR3 DNA reads TGTGCCAGCAGTTTTCCGTGCGAGGGTATCGCTGAAGCTTTCTTT. Protein product: CASSFPCEGIAEAFF. The J gene is TRBJ1-1, the V gene TRBV27; D gene unclear. CDR3 size: 15 residues. V shed 3 bases and J shed 6 bases, with 17 bases lying between them. Germline V lookup: CDR1 MNHEY, CDR2 SMNVEV (reference sequence).

The gene calls are TRBV4-2 and TRBJ1-2; tentative D call: TRBD1 (6 bases). The V gene's germline CDR1 is LGHNA and CDR2 YNFKEQ. The CDR3 sequence is 18 residues long. V lost 0 bases, J lost 1 base, and 18 bases lay in between. As DNA, the CDR3 is TGTGCCAGCAGCCAAGATTGGACAGAGAGGGAAGATAACTATGGCTACACCTTC. It encodes CASSQDWTEREDNYGYTF.

The genes are TRBV29-1 and TRBJ2-2; 8 bases agree with TRBD1. Per the germline V gene, CDR1 is SQVTM and CDR2 is ANQGSEA. J lost 4 bases, V lost 6 bases, and 13 bases had no gene match. The CDR3 is 16 residues long. CDR3 region: CSVVTGEAFSTGELFF. Here the CDR3 DNA reads TGCAGCGTAGTGACAGGGGAAGCGTTCAGCACCGGGGAGCTGTTTTTT.

V and J are TRBV3-1 (or the pseudogene TRBV3-2) and TRBJ2-2; D gene ambiguous. Trimming took 4 bases from V and 5 from J, leaving 23 bases between them. Germline V lookup: CDR1 LGHDT, CDR2 YNNKEL (reference sequence). The CDR3 contains 18 residues. The CDR3 is CASSRPARTALRTGELFF. The CDR3 coding sequence is TGTGCCAGCAGCCGTCCTGCGCGTACAGCCCTACGTACCGGGGAGCTGTTTTTT.

The chain links TRBV27 to TRBJ2-1, with TRBD2 matching over 9 bases. The CDR3 loop spans 17 amino acids. Germline assignment: CDR1 MNHEY and CDR2 SMNVEV (reference sequence). Losses at the gene ends were 5 bases for V and 5 bases for J; bases not matched to a gene: 13. In nucleotides, the CDR3 is TGTGCCAGCAGTGGACCGGGACTAGCAAGATCCGACAATGAGCAGTTCTTC. Translated: CASSGPGLARSDNEQFF.

This chain uses TRBV9 with TRBJ2-7; 10 bases fit TRBD1. The germline V gene has CDR1 SGDLS and CDR2 YYNGEE. The CDR3 sequence is 15 residues long. V shed 0 bases, J shed 5 bases, and the junction held 5 bases outside the gene matches. CDR3 sequence reads: CASSVGGTGEHEQYF. In nucleotides, the CDR3 is TGTGCCAGCAGCGTAGGGGGGACAGGGGAACACGAGCAGTACTTC.

This chain joins TRBV29-1 and TRBJ2-3, with D unresolved. CDR3 length: 12 amino acids. The ends were cut back, 4 bases at V and 4 bases at J, with 9 bases in the middle. The germline CDR1 and CDR2 sequences are SQVTM and ANQGSEA. CDR3 residues: CSVGRQSDTQYF. CDR3 DNA sequence: TGCAGCGTTGGTCGACAATCAGATACGCAGTATTTT.

This rearrangement joins TRBV10-3 to TRBJ2-3; D unresolved. In germline, CDR1 is ENHRY, CDR2 SYGVKD. V gave up 3 bases and J gave up 3 bases, with 7 bases separating them. This CDR3 contains 13 residues. The DNA of the CDR3 is TGTGCCATCAGTGAAGGCTTTACAGATACGCAGTATTTT. Protein product: CAISEGFTDTQYF.

The chain couples TRBV6-4 to TRBJ1-1, with D possibly matching TRBD1 (5 bases). CDR3 size: 11 residues. Germline CDR1 is MRHNA and CDR2 is SNTAGT. Trimming removed 6 bases from V and 7 bases from J, with 9 bases in between. CDR3 nucleotide sequence: TGTGCCAGCAGGGTCGACAGTGAAGCTTTCTTT. Its translation is CASRVDSEAFF.

This chain connects TRBV7-3 to TRBJ2-1; D may match TRBD1 or TRBD2 (5 bases each). V was cut by 1 base and J by 3 bases, with 10 bases left in between. The V gene's germline CDR1 is SGHTA and CDR2 FQGTGA. CDR3 length equals 15 residues. The CDR3 DNA follows: TGTGCCAGCAGCTTAAACGGGGCACACTACAATGAGCAGTTCTTC. Its translation: CASSLNGAHYNEQFF.

This clone came up once. The chain couples TRBV30 to TRBJ2-5; D may be TRBD2 (6 bases). The CDR3 spans 13 residues. Germline loops: CDR1 GTSNPN, CDR2 SVGIG (reference sequence). V was trimmed by 5 bases and J by 4 bases, leaving 14 bases between them. The CDR3 loop is CAWDTGASETQYF. The CDR3, as DNA: TGTGCCTGGGACACGGGAGCATCAGAGACCCAGTACTTC.

The rearrangement uses TRBV7-8 and TRBJ2-2, with D maybe TRBD2 (6 bases). The CDR3 is made up of 18 amino acids. V was shortened by 5 bases and J by 5 bases, with 24 bases between the two germline ends. Germline V gene sequence: CDR1 SGHVS, CDR2 FQNEAQ. The CDR3 bases are TGTGCCAGCAGCCGACTAGGTGGGGGTAGAAGAGTTACCGGGGAGCTGTTTTTT. It yields the protein CASSRLGGGRRVTGELFF. The full variable domain, rest sourced from reference TRBV7-8 and TRBJ2-2, is GAGVSQSPRYKVAKRGQDVALRCDPISGHVSLFWYQQALGQGPEFLTYFQNEAQLDKSGLPSDRFFAERPEGSVSTLKIQRTQQEDSAVYLCASSRLGGGRRVTGELFFGEGSRLTVL.

As DNA, the CDR3 is TGTGCCAGCAGTTACTTCCCTCAGGTCCTAACGGGTTATGGCTACACCTTC. This sequence encodes CASSYFPQVLTGYGYTF. The V call is TRBV6-2 or TRBV6-3, the J call TRBJ1-2; D not resolved. The V end lost 1 base, the J end lost 5 bases, and 20 bases lay between the germline ends. In germline, CDR1 is MNHEY, CDR2 SVGEGT. The CDR3 runs 17 residues.

J is TRBJ2-1 and V is TRBV19; D possibly corresponds to TRBD2 (5 bases). The V end lost 10 bases, the J end lost 8 bases, and 21 bases lay between the germline ends. The CDR3 is made up of 14 amino acids. Germline V gives CDR1 LNHDA, CDR2 SQIVND (reference sequence). The CDR3 region is CATTPDRGPDEQFF. CDR3 in DNA: TGTGCCACTACGCCTGACCGAGGGCCAGATGAGCAGTTCTTC.

CDR3 residues: CASSSPANTEAFF. The CDR3, as DNA: TGTGCCAGCAGTTCCCCTGCTAACACTGAAGCTTTCTTT. The chain employs TRBV6-2 or TRBV6-3 and TRBJ1-1; D call uncertain. Germline V gives CDR1 MNHEY, CDR2 SVGEGT. The CDR3 is 13 amino acids. The ends were cut back, 4 bases at V and 2 bases at J, with 8 bases in the middle.

The gene calls are TRBV18 and TRBJ1-2; 7 bases line up with TRBD1. With 2 bases clipped from V and 2 bases from J, the junction kept 2 bases outside the gene matches. Germline-derived CDR1 and CDR2 are KGHSH and LQKENI. CDR3 length: 14 amino acids. DNA of the CDR3: TGTGCCAGCTCACCATCGGGACAGAACTATGGCTACACCTTC. This sequence encodes CASSPSGQNYGYTF.

The chain couples TRBV28 to TRBJ1-4, with D unresolved. Trimming took 6 bases from V and 7 from J, leaving 24 bases between them. Germline CDR1 MDHEN, CDR2 SYDVKM. The CDR3 consists of 17 residues. This chain's CDR3 is CASSQSMRRGKGEKLFF. In DNA, the CDR3 is TGTGCCAGCAGCCAGAGTATGAGGCGAGGGAAGGGTGAAAAACTGTTTTTT.

The chain links TRBV3-1 (or the pseudogene TRBV3-2) to TRBJ2-1; 9 nucleotides match TRBD1. CDR3 length equals 17 residues. V shed 1 base and J 8 bases; nucleotides not matched to a gene: 12. Germline CDR1 reads LGHDT; CDR2 reads YNNKEL (reference sequence). The CDR3 sequence is CASSQGWGTGRIDEQFF. In nucleotides, the CDR3 is TGTGCCAGCAGCCAAGGCTGGGGGACAGGGCGTATAGATGAGCAGTTCTTC.

The J gene is TRBJ2-2, the V gene TRBV24-1, with 9 bases matching TRBD1. The germline V gene has CDR1 KGHDR and CDR2 SFDVKD. The CDR3 loop spans 15 amino acids. V shed 7 bases, J shed 2 bases, and the junction held 4 bases outside the gene matches. CDR3 nucleotides: TGTGCCACCAGACGGACAGGGGATAACACCGGGGAGCTGTTTTTT. Translated, it gives CATRRTGDNTGELFF.

The sample holds one count of this clone. The CDR3 loop reads CASRGTGVETQYF. In nucleotides, the CDR3 is TGCGCCAGCAGGGGGACAGGGGTGGAGACCCAGTACTTC. The chain carries TRBV10-2 and TRBJ2-5; 10 nucleotides align to TRBD1. J was trimmed by 5 bases and V by 6 bases; bases with no gene match: 3. CDR1 and CDR2 (germline): WSHSY, SAAADI. The CDR3 loop spans 13 amino acids.

The rearrangement uses TRBV19 and TRBJ2-7, with TRBD2 identical over 9 bases. V was pared by 4 bases and J by 0 bases, with 4 bases of the junction left unmatched. CDR1 is LNHDA and CDR2 is SQIVND in the germline V gene (reference sequence). The length of the CDR3 is 15 residues. Here the CDR3 reads CASSTTSGFSYEQYF. The CDR3 region has the DNA TGTGCCAGTAGTACAACTAGCGGGTTCTCCTACGAGCAGTACTTC.

This chain uses TRBV5-1 with TRBJ2-7, with 14 bases that match TRBD2. The trim removed 4 bases at V and 4 bases at J, leaving 1 base unmatched. Germline V CDR1 and CDR2: SGHRS, YFSETQ. The CDR3 loop spans 14 amino acids. For the CDR3, the DNA is TGCGCCAGCAGCGGGACTAGCGGGAGTTACGAGCAGTACTTC. It encodes CASSGTSGSYEQYF.